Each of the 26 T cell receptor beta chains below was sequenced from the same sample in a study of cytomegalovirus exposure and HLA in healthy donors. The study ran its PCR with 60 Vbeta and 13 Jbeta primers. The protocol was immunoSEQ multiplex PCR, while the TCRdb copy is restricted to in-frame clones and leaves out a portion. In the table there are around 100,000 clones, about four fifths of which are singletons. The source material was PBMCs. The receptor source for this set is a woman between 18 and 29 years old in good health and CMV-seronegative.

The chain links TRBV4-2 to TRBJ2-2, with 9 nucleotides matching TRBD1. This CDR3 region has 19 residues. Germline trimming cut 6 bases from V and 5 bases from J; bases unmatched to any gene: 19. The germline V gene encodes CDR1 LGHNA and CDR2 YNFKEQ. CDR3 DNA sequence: TGTGCCAGCAGTCGAAGAACAGGAGGGGACAGGGTGGGGACCGGGGAGCTGTTTTTT. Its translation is CASSRRTGGDRVGTGELFF.

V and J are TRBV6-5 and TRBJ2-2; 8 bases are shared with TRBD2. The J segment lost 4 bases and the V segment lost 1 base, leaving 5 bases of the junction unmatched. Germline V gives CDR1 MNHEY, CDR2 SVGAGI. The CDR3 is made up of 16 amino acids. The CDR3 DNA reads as TGTGCCAGCAGTTACTTACTAGCGGAGGCCACCGGGGAGCTGTTTTTT. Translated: CASSYLLAEATGELFF.

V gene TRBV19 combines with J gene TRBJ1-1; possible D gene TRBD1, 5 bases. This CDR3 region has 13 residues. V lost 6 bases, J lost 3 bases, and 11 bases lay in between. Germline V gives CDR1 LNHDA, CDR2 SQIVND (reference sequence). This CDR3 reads CASSNQGYTEAFF. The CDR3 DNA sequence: TGTGCCAGTAGCAACCAGGGTTACACTGAAGCTTTCTTT.

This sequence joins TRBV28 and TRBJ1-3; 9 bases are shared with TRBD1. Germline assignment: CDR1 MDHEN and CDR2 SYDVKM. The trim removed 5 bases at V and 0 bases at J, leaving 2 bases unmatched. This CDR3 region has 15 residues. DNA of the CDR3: TGTGCCAGCAGTACGACAGGGGGCTCTGGAAACACCATATATTTT. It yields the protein CASSTTGGSGNTIYF.

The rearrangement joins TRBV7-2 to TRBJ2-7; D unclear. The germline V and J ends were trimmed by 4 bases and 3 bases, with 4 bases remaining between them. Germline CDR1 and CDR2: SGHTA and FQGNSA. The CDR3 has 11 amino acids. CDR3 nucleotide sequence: TGTGCCAGCAGCTCCGTCTACGAGCAGTACTTC. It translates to CASSSVYEQYF.

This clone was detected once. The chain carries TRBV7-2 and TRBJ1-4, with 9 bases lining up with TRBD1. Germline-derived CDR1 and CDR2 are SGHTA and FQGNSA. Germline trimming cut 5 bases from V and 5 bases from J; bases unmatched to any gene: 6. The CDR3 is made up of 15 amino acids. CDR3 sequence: CASSIYRGPNEKLFF. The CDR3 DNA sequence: TGTGCCAGCAGCATCTACAGGGGGCCAAATGAAAAACTGTTTTTT.

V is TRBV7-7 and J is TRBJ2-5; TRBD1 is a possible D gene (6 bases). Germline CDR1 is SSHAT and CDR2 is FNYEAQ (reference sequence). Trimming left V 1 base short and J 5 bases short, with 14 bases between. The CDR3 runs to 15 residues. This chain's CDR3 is CASSLGGGSGETQYF. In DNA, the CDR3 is TGTGCCAGCAGCTTAGGAGGGGGATCAGGGGAGACCCAGTACTTC.

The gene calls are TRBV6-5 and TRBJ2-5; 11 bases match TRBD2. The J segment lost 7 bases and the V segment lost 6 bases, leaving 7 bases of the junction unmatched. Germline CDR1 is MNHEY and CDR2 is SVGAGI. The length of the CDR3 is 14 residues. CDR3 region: CASSPLTSGVTQYF. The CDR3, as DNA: TGTGCCAGCAGCCCCCTGACTAGCGGGGTGACCCAGTACTTC.

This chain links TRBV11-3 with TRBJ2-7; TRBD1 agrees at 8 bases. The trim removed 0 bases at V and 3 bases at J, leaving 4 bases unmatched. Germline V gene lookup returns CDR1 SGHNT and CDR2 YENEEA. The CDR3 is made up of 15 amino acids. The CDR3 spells CASSLDWTGSYEQYV. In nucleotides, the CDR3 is TGTGCCAGCAGCTTAGACTGGACAGGGAGCTACGAGCAGTACGTC.

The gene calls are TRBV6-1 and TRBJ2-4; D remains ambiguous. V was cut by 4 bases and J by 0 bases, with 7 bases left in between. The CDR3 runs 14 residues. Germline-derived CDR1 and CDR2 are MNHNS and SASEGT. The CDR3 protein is CASSVQIAKNIQYF. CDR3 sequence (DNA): TGTGCCAGCAGTGTACAGATAGCCAAAAACATTCAGTACTTC.

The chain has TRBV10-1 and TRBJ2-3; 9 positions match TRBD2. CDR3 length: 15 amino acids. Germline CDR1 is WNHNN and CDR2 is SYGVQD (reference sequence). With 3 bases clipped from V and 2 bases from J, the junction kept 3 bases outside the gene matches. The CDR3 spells CASSERLAATDTQYF. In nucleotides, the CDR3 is TGCGCCAGCAGTGAAAGACTAGCGGCCACAGATACGCAGTATTTT.

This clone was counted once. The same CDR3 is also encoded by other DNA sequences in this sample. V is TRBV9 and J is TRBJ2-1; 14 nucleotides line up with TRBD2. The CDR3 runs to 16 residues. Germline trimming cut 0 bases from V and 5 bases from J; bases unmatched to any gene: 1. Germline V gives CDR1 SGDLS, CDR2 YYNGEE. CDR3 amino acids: CASSVGLAGGHNEQFF. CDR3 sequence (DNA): TGTGCCAGCAGCGTAGGACTAGCGGGAGGGCACAATGAGCAGTTCTTC.

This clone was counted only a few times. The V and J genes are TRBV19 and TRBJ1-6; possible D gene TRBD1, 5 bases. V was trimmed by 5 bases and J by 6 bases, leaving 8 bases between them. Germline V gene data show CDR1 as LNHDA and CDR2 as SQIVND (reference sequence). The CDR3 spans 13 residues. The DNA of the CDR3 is TGTGCCAGTAGTCCAGGGTCTAATTCACCCCTCCACTTT. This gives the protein CASSPGSNSPLHF.

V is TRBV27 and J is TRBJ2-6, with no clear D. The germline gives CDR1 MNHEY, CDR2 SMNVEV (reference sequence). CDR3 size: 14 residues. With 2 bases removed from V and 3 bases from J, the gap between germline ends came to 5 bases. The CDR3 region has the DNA TGTGCCAGCAGTTTACGGGTTGGGGCCAACGTCCTGACTTTC. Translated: CASSLRVGANVLTF.

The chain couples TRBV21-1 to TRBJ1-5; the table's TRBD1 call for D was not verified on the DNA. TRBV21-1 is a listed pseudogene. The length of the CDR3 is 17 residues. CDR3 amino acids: CASSKGTDRAPNQPQHF. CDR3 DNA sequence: TGTGCCAGCAGCAAAGGAACAGACAGGGCCCCCAATCAGCCCCAGCATTTT.

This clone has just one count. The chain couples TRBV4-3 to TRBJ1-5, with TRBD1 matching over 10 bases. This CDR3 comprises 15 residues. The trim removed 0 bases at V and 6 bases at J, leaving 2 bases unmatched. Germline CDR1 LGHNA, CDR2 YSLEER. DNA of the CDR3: TGCGCCAGCAGCCAAGATGGGACAGGGGTTCAGCCCCAGCATTTT. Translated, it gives CASSQDGTGVQPQHF.

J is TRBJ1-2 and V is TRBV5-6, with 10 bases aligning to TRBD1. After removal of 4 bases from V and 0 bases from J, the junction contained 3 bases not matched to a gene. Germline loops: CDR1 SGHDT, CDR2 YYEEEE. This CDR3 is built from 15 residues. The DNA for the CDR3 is TGTGCCAGCAGCATCGGACAGGGGGCTAACTATGGCTACACCTTC. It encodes CASSIGQGANYGYTF.

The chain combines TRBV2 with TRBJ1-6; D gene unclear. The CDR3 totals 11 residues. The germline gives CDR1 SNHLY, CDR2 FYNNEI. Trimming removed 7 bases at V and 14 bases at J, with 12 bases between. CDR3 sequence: CASTRGRTLHF. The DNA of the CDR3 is TGTGCCAGCACCCGGGGAAGGACCCTCCACTTT.

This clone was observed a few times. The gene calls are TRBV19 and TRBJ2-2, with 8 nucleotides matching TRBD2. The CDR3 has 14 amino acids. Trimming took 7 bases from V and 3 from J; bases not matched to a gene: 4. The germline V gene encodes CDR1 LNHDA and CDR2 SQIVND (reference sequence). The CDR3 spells CASKGLGDTGELFF. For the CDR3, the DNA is TGTGCCAGTAAGGGACTAGGGGACACCGGGGAGCTGTTTTTT.

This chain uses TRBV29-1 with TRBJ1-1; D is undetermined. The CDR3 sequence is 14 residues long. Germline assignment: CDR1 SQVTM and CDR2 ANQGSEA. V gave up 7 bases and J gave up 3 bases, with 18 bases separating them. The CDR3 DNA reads TGCAGCGCCGAGGGAGGGCTAGGAGACACTGAAGCTTTCTTT. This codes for CSAEGGLGDTEAFF.

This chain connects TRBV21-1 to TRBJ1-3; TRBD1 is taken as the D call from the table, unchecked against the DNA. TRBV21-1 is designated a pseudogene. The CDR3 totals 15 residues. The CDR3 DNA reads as TGTGCCAGCAGCGCGCTAACAGGGACTGGAAACACCATATATTTT. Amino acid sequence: CASSALTGTGNTIYF.

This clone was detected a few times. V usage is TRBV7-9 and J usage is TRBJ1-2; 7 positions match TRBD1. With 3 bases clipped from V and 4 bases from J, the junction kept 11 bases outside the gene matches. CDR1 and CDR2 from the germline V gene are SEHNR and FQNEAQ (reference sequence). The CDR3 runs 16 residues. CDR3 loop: CASSFPQGGPGYGYTF. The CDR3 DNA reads TGTGCCAGCAGCTTCCCTCAGGGGGGACCAGGCTATGGCTACACCTTC.

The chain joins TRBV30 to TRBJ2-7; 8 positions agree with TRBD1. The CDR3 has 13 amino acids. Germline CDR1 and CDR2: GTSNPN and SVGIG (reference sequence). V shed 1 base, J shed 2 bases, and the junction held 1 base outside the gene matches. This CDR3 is CAWSGGQAYEQYV. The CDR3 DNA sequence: TGTGCCTGGAGTGGGGGACAGGCCTACGAGCAGTACGTC.

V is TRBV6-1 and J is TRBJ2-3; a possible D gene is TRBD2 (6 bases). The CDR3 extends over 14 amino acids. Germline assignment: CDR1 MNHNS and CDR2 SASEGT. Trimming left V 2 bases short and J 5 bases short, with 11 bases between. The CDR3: CASSELRGGDTQYF. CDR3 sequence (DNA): TGTGCCAGCAGTGAATTGCGGGGAGGAGATACGCAGTATTTT.

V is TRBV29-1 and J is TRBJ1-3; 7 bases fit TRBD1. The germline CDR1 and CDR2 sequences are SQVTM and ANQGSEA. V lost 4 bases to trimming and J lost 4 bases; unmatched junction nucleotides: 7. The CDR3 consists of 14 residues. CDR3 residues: CSVADRVSGNTIYF. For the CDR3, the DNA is TGCAGCGTTGCTGACAGGGTCTCCGGAAACACCATATATTTT. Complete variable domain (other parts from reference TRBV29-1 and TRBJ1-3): SAVISQKPSRDICQRGTSLTIQCQVDSQVTMMFWYRQQPGQSLTLIATANQGSEATYESGFVIDKFPISRPNLTFSTLTVSNMSPEDSSIYLCSVADRVSGNTIYFGEGSWLTVV.

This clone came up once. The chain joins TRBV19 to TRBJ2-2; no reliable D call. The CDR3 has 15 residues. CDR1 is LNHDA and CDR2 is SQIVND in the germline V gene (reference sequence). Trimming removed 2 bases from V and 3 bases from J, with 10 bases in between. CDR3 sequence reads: CASSIFGRYTGELFF. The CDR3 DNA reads TGTGCCAGTAGTATATTTGGTCGGTACACCGGGGAGCTGTTTTTT.